This TCR beta chain was identified in a study of blood T cell repertoires in COVID-19. Study at large: PBMCs, B-cell-depleted T cells, or T cells were the source of the cDNA or gDNA that made up the material.

A Seattle source enrolled patients during active infection and followed them longitudinally. Authors' data handling: Nucleated cell number was recorded as an estimate derived from reference gene primer amplification. Assay used: immunoSEQ multiplex PCR; TCRdb lists only in-frame clones, some missing. That table is the source of V, J and clone size, and D and trimming were worked out from the DNA. Counted here are 200,000 to 250,000 clones, approximately 78% occurring once; the ten biggest clones make up around 8%. V was shortened by 3 bases and J by 1 base, with 10 bases between the two germline ends. The germline V gene has CDR1 GTSNPN and CDR2 SVGIG (reference sequence). There are 14 residues in the CDR3.

The sequencing sample was made of peripheral blood. The chain is built from TRBV30 and TRBJ1-5; D is unresolved. The receptor comes from a woman older than 75 with COVID-19, enrolled during active disease. CDR3 sequence: CAWRKAGSNQPQHF. The DNA of the CDR3 is TGTGCCTGGAGAAAGGCAGGCAGCAATCAGCCCCAGCATTTT.